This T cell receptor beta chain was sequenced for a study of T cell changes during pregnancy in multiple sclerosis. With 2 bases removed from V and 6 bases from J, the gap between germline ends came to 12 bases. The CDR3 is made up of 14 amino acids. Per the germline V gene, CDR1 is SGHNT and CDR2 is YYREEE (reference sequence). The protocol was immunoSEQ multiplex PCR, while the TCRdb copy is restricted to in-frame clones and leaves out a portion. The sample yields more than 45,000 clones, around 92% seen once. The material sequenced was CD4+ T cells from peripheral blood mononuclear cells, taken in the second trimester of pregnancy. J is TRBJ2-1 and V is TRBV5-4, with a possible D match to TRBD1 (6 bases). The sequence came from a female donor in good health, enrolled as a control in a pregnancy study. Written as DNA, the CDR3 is TGTGCCAGCAGCTTAGGACAGTTCGTCAATGAGCAGTTCTTC. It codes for CASSLGQFVNEQFF.